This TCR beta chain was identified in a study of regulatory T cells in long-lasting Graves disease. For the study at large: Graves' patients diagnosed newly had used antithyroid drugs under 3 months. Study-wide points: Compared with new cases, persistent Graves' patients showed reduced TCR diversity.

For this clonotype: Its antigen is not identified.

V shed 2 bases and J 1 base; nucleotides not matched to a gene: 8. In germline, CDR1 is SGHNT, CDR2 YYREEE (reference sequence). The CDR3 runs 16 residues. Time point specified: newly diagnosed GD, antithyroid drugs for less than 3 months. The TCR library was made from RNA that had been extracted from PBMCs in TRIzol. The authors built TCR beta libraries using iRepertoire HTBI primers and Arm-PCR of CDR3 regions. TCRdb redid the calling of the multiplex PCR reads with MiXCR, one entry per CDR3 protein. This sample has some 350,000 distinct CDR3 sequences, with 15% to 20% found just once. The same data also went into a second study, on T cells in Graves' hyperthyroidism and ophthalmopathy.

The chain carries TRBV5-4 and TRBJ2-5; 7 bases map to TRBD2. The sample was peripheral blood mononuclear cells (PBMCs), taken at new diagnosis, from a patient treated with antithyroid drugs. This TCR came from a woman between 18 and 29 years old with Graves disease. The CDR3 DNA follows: TGTGCCAGCAGCTTAGGAGTAGCGGGCAGCCAAGAGACCCAGTACTTC. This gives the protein CASSLGVAGSQETQYF.